Listed below are T cell receptor beta chains from one sample, sequenced in a study of identical twins. TCRdb re-analysed the 5' RACE reads in MiXCR, keeping a single row per CDR3 protein. This repertoire shows 1.5 million or so distinct CDR3 sequences, roughly a third found once; its top ten account for about 0.27%. What was sequenced was cord blood. Receptors originate from a newborn girl in good health. Each CDR3 is given with its conserved first and last residue. The order of the fields is V gene, D gene, J gene, clone size, CDR3 DNA, CDR3 protein. The D gene is left open where the match is weak. The size of a clone is reported for some rows only, either as once, few or many, or as a class for expanded clones.

TRBV20-1	TRBD2	TRBJ2-1	-	TGCAGTGCTAGAGGGCTAGCGGGAGGACCTACCTACAATGAGCAGTTCTTC	CSARGLAGGPTYNEQFF
TRBV30	-	TRBJ1-1	-	TGTGCCTGGAGTGTACCTTCGGACAGAGTGAACACTGAAGCTTTATTT	CAWSVPSDRVNTEALF
TRBV4-1	TRBD1	TRBJ1-2	-	TGCGCCAGCAGCCATGAGACAGGGGACTATGGCCACACCTTC	CASSHETGDYGHTF
TRBV5-1	TRBD1	TRBJ2-5	few	TGCGCCAGCAGCCCCGGACAGGGCTCGGAAGAGACCCAGTACTTC	CASSPGQGSEETQYF
TRBV27	TRBD1	TRBJ2-3	few	TGTGCCAGCAGTCCTGCCCGCGCGGACAGGGAGCAGTATTTT	CASSPARADREQYF
TRBV27	-	TRBJ2-5	-	TGTGCCAGCAGTCGACTAGAGCTGGAGACCCAGTACTTC	CASSRLELETQYF
TRBV2	TRBD1	TRBJ1-2	many	TGTGCCAGCAGCGCGACAGGGCCTAACTATGGCTACACCTTC	CASSATGPNYGYTF
TRBV5-1	-	TRBJ2-3	-	TGCGCCAGCGGACGATTAGGGGGGGCAGATACGCAGTATTTT	CASGRLGGADTQYF
TRBV7-9	-	TRBJ1-4	once	TGTGCCAGCAGCCAAACCGCTCGGAGTGAAAAACTGTTTTTT	CASSQTARSEKLFF
TRBV10-3	-	TRBJ1-1	-	TGTGCCATCAGGGACAGCATGAACACTGAAGCTTTCTTT	CAIRDSMNTEAFF
TRBV19	-	TRBJ2-7	-	TGTGCCAGTAGTATATTGCCCAGGTCCTACGAGCAGTACTTC	CASSILPRSYEQYF
TRBV6-5	-	TRBJ2-7	-	TGTGCCAGTAGCCCCCGACCGGGCAATGAGCAGTACTTC	CASSPRPGNEQYF
TRBV6-8	-	TRBJ1-4	-	TGTGCCAGCAGCCCGAGGCCAGGGGCGGGAGAAAAACTGTTTTTT	CASSPRPGAGEKLFF
TRBV5-1	TRBD2	TRBJ2-7	few	TGCGCCAGCAGCCCCTCCCGCGGGGGTGGCGAGCAGTACTTC	CASSPSRGGGEQYF
TRBV2	-	TRBJ2-2	-	TGTGCCCGCAGTGATGGTGCACAGGGATGGACCGGGGAGCTGTTTTTT	CARSDGAQGWTGELFF
TRBV24-1	TRBD2	TRBJ2-7	-	TGTGCCACCAGTGATCCCGGGGGGAGCTCCTACAATGAGCAGTACTTC	CATSDPGGSSYNEQYF
TRBV21-1	-	TRBJ2-2	few	TGTGCCAGCCTCTACCGGGACAGGGGGCCCGGGGAGCTGTTTTTT	CASLYRDRGPGELFF
TRBV20-1	-	TRBJ1-2	-	TGCAGTGCCGCGGACAGTCCCTATGGCTACACCTTC	CSAADSPYGYTF
TRBV15	TRBD1	TRBJ1-1	-	TGTGCCACCAGCAGAGATGGGGGACAGGAAGCTTTCTTT	CATSRDGGQEAFF
TRBV12-3/TRBV12-4	-	TRBJ2-1	-	TGTGCCGGCAGTTTAACGGGCAATGAGCAGTTCTTC	CAGSLTGNEQFF